This T cell receptor (beta chain) was sequenced in a study of cytomegalovirus exposure and HLA in healthy donors. In the study overall: Earlier, 150 million to 200 million T cells were analyzed, and about 100 million unique TCR beta sequences were found among them.

This clone was seen a single time. The study ran its PCR with 60 Vbeta and 13 Jbeta primers. Produced via immunoSEQ multiplex PCR; TCRdb's table is partial and in-frame only. This sample has over 150,000 clones, with around 78% found just once. The sequenced sample consisted of PBMCs. This TCR came from a woman in her forties or fifties in good health and CMV-seropositive.

CDR3 nucleotide sequence: TGTGCCAGCAGCTTACTACCCGGGACAGGGGGCGGGGACACCGGGGAGCTGTTTTTT. It encodes CASSLLPGTGGGDTGELFF. The chain carries TRBV7-3 and TRBJ2-2, with 12 bases that match TRBD1. V was clipped by 2 bases and J by 3 bases; unmatched bases: 10. CDR1 is SGHTA and CDR2 is FQGTGA in the germline V gene. CDR3 length: 19 residues.